This entry lists 32 T cell receptor beta chains sequenced from one sample in a study of memory CD8 T cells in hepatitis C reinfection. Data came from immunoSEQ multiplex PCR; TCRdb stores just in-frame clones and leaves some out. The sample gives more than 35,000 clones, approximately 87% of which show up once; around 1.2% is in the top ten. Time point of the sample: peak reinfection, 3 to 8 weeks after reinfection detection. No in vitro expansion preceded TCR sequencing of the sorted cells. The sample taken for sequencing was naive CD8+ T cells sorted from blood. Receptor source: a man aged 18 to 29 with hepatitis C virus infection.

J is TRBJ2-1 and V is TRBV2; 9 bases match TRBD2. J gave up 4 bases and V 6 bases, and 4 bases lay outside the gene matches. Germline-derived CDR1 and CDR2 are SNHLY and FYNNEI. CDR3 length: 14 amino acids. CDR3 bases: TGTGCCAGCAGGGAGCGGGGGGAGTACAATGAGCAGTTCTTC. This sequence encodes CASRERGEYNEQFF.

The rearrangement uses TRBV27 and TRBJ1-2; D is unresolved. Trimming left V 3 bases short and J 4 bases short, with 15 bases between. Germline V gene sequence: CDR1 MNHEY, CDR2 SMNVEV (reference sequence). This CDR3 is built from 15 residues. CDR3 DNA: TGTGCCAGCAGTTTCTCTGGAGCACCGGGCTATGGCTACACCTTC. As protein: CASSFSGAPGYGYTF.

This chain links TRBV7-9 with TRBJ2-1, with 12 positions matching TRBD1. This CDR3 contains 16 residues. CDR1 is SEHNR, CDR2 FQNEAQ, per germline (reference sequence). The trim removed 5 bases at V and 3 bases at J, leaving 5 bases unmatched. The CDR3 region has the DNA TGTGCCAGCAGCCCGGGGACAGGGGGCCGCTACAATGAGCAGTTCTTC. Its protein product is CASSPGTGGRYNEQFF.

This sequence joins TRBV7-6 and TRBJ1-1; possibly TRBD1 for D (5 bases). The CDR3 contains 15 residues. Germline lookup yields CDR1 SGHVS and CDR2 FNYEAQ. Trimming left V 1 base short and J 1 base short, with 10 bases between. DNA for the CDR3: TGTGCCAGCAGCTTAGAGGGGTCGGGGAACACTGAAGCTTTCTTT. It yields the protein CASSLEGSGNTEAFF.

This clone was counted a single time. The gene calls are TRBV11-3 and TRBJ1-3; D gene unclear. The CDR3 consists of 14 residues. V shed 1 base and J shed 1 base, with 5 bases lying between them. CDR1 is SGHNT and CDR2 is YENEEA in the germline V gene. The CDR3 reads CASSLGGSGNTIYF. Written as DNA, the CDR3 is TGTGCCAGCAGCTTAGGAGGATCTGGAAACACCATATATTTT.

The V and J genes are TRBV19 and TRBJ1-4, with D hard to call. The CDR3 length is 12 residues. V was trimmed by 6 bases and J by 4 bases, leaving 6 bases between them. Germline values: CDR1 LNHDA, CDR2 SQIVND (reference sequence). The CDR3 spells CASSQLNEKLFF. The DNA for the CDR3 is TGTGCCAGTAGCCAACTTAATGAAAAACTGTTTTTT. The whole variable domain, remainder taken from reference TRBV19 and TRBJ1-4, is DGGITQSPKYLFRKEGQNVTLSCEQNLNHDAMYWYRQDPGQGLRLIYYSQIVNDFQKGDIAEGYSVSREKKESFPLTVTSAQKNPTAFYLCASSQLNEKLFFGSGTQLSVL.

V is TRBV28 and J is TRBJ2-7; 8 bases are shared with TRBD2. Germline CDR1 and CDR2: MDHEN and SYDVKM. The ends lost 8 bases at V and 4 bases at J; junction bases unmatched: 7. The length of the CDR3 is 13 residues. CDR3 amino acids: CASSIGRAYEQYF. DNA of the CDR3: TGTGCCAGCTCCATCGGGAGGGCGTACGAGCAGTACTTC. The whole variable domain, remainder taken from reference TRBV28 and TRBJ2-7, is DVKVTQSSRYLVKRTGEKVFLECVQDMDHENMFWYRQDPGLGLRLIYFSYDVKMKEKGDIPEGYSVSREKKERFSLILESASTNQTSMYLCASSIGRAYEQYFGPGTRLTVT.

A single count supports this clone. The CDR3 is CASSLVGASSGNTIYF. CDR3 nucleotides: TGTGCCAGCAGCTTAGTTGGGGCTAGTTCTGGAAACACCATATATTTT. This chain uses TRBV11-2 with TRBJ1-3, with D perhaps matching TRBD1 (5 bases). The germline V gene has CDR1 SGHAT and CDR2 FQNNGV. This CDR3 has 16 amino acids. V was clipped by 1 base and J by 1 base, with 11 bases between them.

This chain links TRBV6-5 with TRBJ2-3; 7 bases align to TRBD1. CDR1 MNHEY and CDR2 SVGAGI come from the germline V gene. This CDR3 is built from 14 residues. V shed 2 bases and J 8 bases; nucleotides not matched to a gene: 7. Here the CDR3 DNA reads TGTGCCAGCAGTTACCCCGACAGGGCGAGTACGCAGTATTTT. It is translated as CASSYPDRASTQYF.

This sequence joins TRBV6-5 and TRBJ2-5; 9 bases map to TRBD2. Unmatched junction bases numbered 8, after V lost 2 bases and J lost 4 bases. CDR3 length: 16 residues. The germline CDR1 and CDR2 sequences are MNHEY and SVGAGI. The CDR3 here is CASSYGSSGGIETQYF. Written as DNA, the CDR3 is TGTGCCAGCAGTTACGGAAGTAGCGGGGGTATAGAGACCCAGTACTTC.

The chain is built from TRBV19 and TRBJ2-1; tentatively, D is TRBD2 (5 bases). Germline V gene lookup returns CDR1 LNHDA and CDR2 SQIVND (reference sequence). Trimming removed 2 bases at V and 7 bases at J, with 9 bases between. CDR3 size: 13 residues. The CDR3 reads CASSIFGENEQFF. In DNA, the CDR3 is TGTGCCAGTAGTATATTCGGGGAGAATGAGCAGTTCTTC.

This clone was observed once. The chain links TRBV27 to TRBJ2-7; TRBD1 is a possible D gene (5 bases). Germline-derived CDR1 and CDR2 are MNHEY and SMNVEV (reference sequence). Trimming stripped 5 bases from V and 2 bases from J, with 16 bases between. The CDR3 runs to 15 residues. The CDR3 nucleotides are TGTGCCAGCAGTCCCAGGGTGGGCCTCGCCTACGAGCAGTACGTC. Residues: CASSPRVGLAYEQYV.

The chain employs TRBV19 and TRBJ2-1, with D possibly TRBD1 on 6 matching bases. The CDR3 has 14 residues. Germline-derived CDR1 and CDR2 are LNHDA and SQIVND (reference sequence). The V and J ends lost 6 bases and 5 bases respectively, with 14 bases between them. CDR3 region: CASRAGRGDNEQFF. CDR3 DNA: TGTGCCAGTAGGGCGGGCAGGGGCGACAATGAGCAGTTCTTC. The full variable domain, its missing parts supplied by reference TRBV19 and TRBJ2-1, is DGGITQSPKYLFRKEGQNVTLSCEQNLNHDAMYWYRQDPGQGLRLIYYSQIVNDFQKGDIAEGYSVSREKKESFPLTVTSAQKNPTAFYLCASRAGRGDNEQFFGPGTRLTVL.

J is TRBJ2-2 and V is TRBV19, with TRBD1 matching over 7 bases. The ends lost 2 bases at V and 3 bases at J; junction bases unmatched: 0. Germline V gene data show CDR1 as LNHDA and CDR2 as SQIVND (reference sequence). There are 14 residues in the CDR3. The CDR3 is CASSITGDTGELFF. Written as DNA, the CDR3 is TGTGCCAGTAGTATAACAGGGGACACCGGGGAGCTGTTTTTT.

The chain employs TRBV5-1 and TRBJ2-7; 7 bases are a match to TRBD1. This CDR3 is built from 15 residues. The junction had 17 bases not matched to a gene; V was cut back by 6 bases and J by 8 bases. Per germline, CDR1 SGHRS and CDR2 YFSETQ. The CDR3 loop is CASNPGQRSYTKQYV. CDR3 nucleotides: TGCGCCAGCAACCCGGGACAGCGGAGCTATACGAAGCAGTACGTC.

This chain links TRBV7-9 with TRBJ2-5; TRBD2 matches at 7 bases. The germline V gene encodes CDR1 SEHNR and CDR2 FQNEAQ (reference sequence). V was pared by 1 base and J by 4 bases, with 15 bases of the junction left unmatched. CDR3 length: 18 amino acids. The CDR3 protein is CASSLDFGGLYGPETQYF. The CDR3, as DNA: TGTGCCAGCAGCTTAGATTTCGGGGGACTATATGGGCCAGAGACCCAGTACTTC.

The rearrangement links TRBV7-2 to TRBJ1-6; 9 nucleotides agree with TRBD1. CDR1 SGHTA and CDR2 FQGNSA come from the germline V gene. J was trimmed by 8 bases and V by 5 bases; bases with no gene match: 10. The CDR3 covers 16 residues. The CDR3 DNA sequence: TGTGCCAGCAGCCATCCAACAGGGGGCGAGGATTCACCCCTCCACTTT. Protein: CASSHPTGGEDSPLHF.

This chain uses TRBV19 with TRBJ2-1; D call uncertain. The CDR3 is made up of 13 amino acids. Germline CDR1 reads LNHDA; CDR2 reads SQIVND (reference sequence). V lost 0 bases, J lost 4 bases, and 4 bases lay in between. CDR3 in DNA: TGTGCCAGTAGTATAGATCCTTACAATGAGCAGTTCTTC. Translating gives CASSIDPYNEQFF.

The V and J genes are TRBV28 and TRBJ1-2; 9 bases line up with TRBD1. The germline V gene has CDR1 MDHEN and CDR2 SYDVKM. V dropped 9 bases and J dropped 8; count of bases not matched to a gene: 13. The CDR3 runs to 14 residues. In nucleotides, the CDR3 is TGTGCCAGTAACCCTACCGGGACAGGGAGCGGCTACACCTTC. Protein sequence: CASNPTGTGSGYTF.

CDR3 nucleotide sequence: TGTGCCAGCAGCGGGGGCCGAGAGATCACCGGGGAGCTGTTTTTT. Its protein product is CASSGGREITGELFF. The rearrangement uses TRBV9 and TRBJ2-2; tentative D call: TRBD1 (5 bases). CDR1 SGDLS and CDR2 YYNGEE come from the germline V gene. This CDR3 is 15 amino acids long. V lost 3 bases and J lost 4, with 13 bases in between.

V usage is TRBV5-5 and J usage is TRBJ1-6, with TRBD1 matching over 8 bases. The trim removed 3 bases at V and 5 bases at J, leaving 4 bases unmatched. Germline V gives CDR1 SGHKS, CDR2 YYEKEE (reference sequence). The CDR3 contains 15 residues. The CDR3 region is CASSSWDRNNSPLHF. The CDR3 DNA is TGTGCCAGCAGCTCCTGGGACAGGAATAATTCACCCCTCCACTTT.

CDR3 protein: CASSFAGVSNTGELFF. The CDR3 DNA reads as TGTGCCAGCAGTTTTGCAGGGGTGTCGAACACCGGGGAGCTGTTTTTT. This chain joins TRBV28 and TRBJ2-2; possibly TRBD1 for D (6 bases). CDR1 and CDR2 (germline): MDHEN, SYDVKM. V was cut by 3 bases and J by 0 bases, with 11 bases left in between. The CDR3 is 16 amino acids.

The V gene is TRBV27, the J gene TRBJ2-2; a weak D match, TRBD1 (6 bases). Per germline, CDR1 MNHEY and CDR2 SMNVEV (reference sequence). The CDR3 is made up of 14 amino acids. The germline V and J ends were trimmed by 6 bases and 2 bases, with 10 bases remaining between them. CDR3 sequence: CASSWGHNTGELFF. As DNA, the CDR3 is TGTGCCAGCAGCTGGGGGCACAACACCGGGGAGCTGTTTTTT.

The gene calls are TRBV5-6 and TRBJ1-2, with D perhaps TRBD1 (6 bases). CDR1 and CDR2 (germline): SGHDT, YYEEEE. The CDR3 loop spans 14 amino acids. With 1 base removed from V and 2 bases from J, the gap between germline ends came to 9 bases. DNA of the CDR3: TGTGCCAGCAGCTTGACAGGGTCAAACTATGGCTACACCTTC. Protein sequence: CASSLTGSNYGYTF.

V usage is TRBV5-1 and J usage is TRBJ1-1; D is uncertain. CDR1 is SGHRS and CDR2 is YFSETQ in the germline V gene. The CDR3 consists of 15 residues. V dropped 2 bases and J dropped 1 base, with 12 bases sitting between them. CDR3 DNA sequence: TGCGCCAGCAGCTTCTACTGGTCAGGGAACACTGAAGCTTTCTTT. Translated, it gives CASSFYWSGNTEAFF.

The chain links TRBV27 to TRBJ2-1; 9 nucleotides line up with TRBD2. V trimming: 0 bases; J trimming: 3 bases; junction bases outside the gene matches: 3. In germline, CDR1 is MNHEY, CDR2 SMNVEV (reference sequence). The CDR3 consists of 16 residues. CDR3 amino acids: CASSLSASGIYNEQFF. The CDR3 nucleotides read TGTGCCAGCAGTTTATCGGCTAGCGGGATCTACAATGAGCAGTTCTTC.

The rearrangement joins TRBV6-6 to TRBJ2-7; no reliable D call. V was pared by 0 bases and J by 2 bases, with 5 bases between. The CDR3 is 13 amino acids. Germline V CDR1 and CDR2: MNHNY, SVGAGI (reference sequence). CDR3 residues: CASSYSGPYEQYV. Here the CDR3 DNA reads TGTGCCAGCAGTTACTCGGGCCCCTACGAGCAGTACGTC.

The chain carries TRBV5-8 and TRBJ2-1; D is undetermined. V was pared by 0 bases and J by 6 bases, with 7 bases between. This CDR3 has 13 residues. Germline values: CDR1 SGHTS, CDR2 YDEGEE. CDR3 in DNA: TGTGCCAGCAGCTTGGGGTCGGGCAATGAGCAGTTCTTC. It specifies CASSLGSGNEQFF.

The gene calls are TRBV7-8 and TRBJ2-1, with TRBD1 identical over 10 bases. There are 18 residues in the CDR3. The germline CDR1 and CDR2 sequences are SGHVS and FQNEAQ. The trim removed 4 bases at V and 5 bases at J, leaving 14 bases unmatched. The CDR3 nucleotides are TGTGCCAGCAGCTCCGACAGGGGGCCGGAGATCTACCACAATGAGCAGTTCTTC. Its protein is CASSSDRGPEIYHNEQFF.

The chain has TRBV27 and TRBJ2-2; no firm D call. V lost 4 bases to trimming and J lost 6 bases, with 6 bases between them. The CDR3 is made up of 12 amino acids. The V gene's germline CDR1 is MNHEY and CDR2 SMNVEV (reference sequence). CDR3 bases: TGTGCCAGCAGTTACCCGGCCGGGGAGCTGTTTTTT. It specifies CASSYPAGELFF.

The chain combines TRBV28 with TRBJ2-7; a possible D gene is TRBD1 (5 bases). The germline gives CDR1 MDHEN, CDR2 SYDVKM. Trimming stripped 6 bases from V and 6 bases from J, with 12 bases between. CDR3 size: 12 residues. The DNA for the CDR3 is TGTGCCAGCAGCCTCGACAGCCTCGAGCAGTACTTC. The encoded protein is CASSLDSLEQYF.

This clone was seen a few times. This rearrangement joins TRBV5-1 to TRBJ1-1; perhaps TRBD1 as D (5 bases). The CDR3 contains 12 residues. Germline CDR1 and CDR2: SGHRS and YFSETQ. Trimming left V 2 bases short and J 8 bases short, with 10 bases between. The CDR3 spells CASSFPGNEAFF. The CDR3 nucleotides are TGCGCCAGCAGCTTTCCAGGGAACGAAGCTTTCTTT.